This TCR beta chain was sequenced during a study of T cell changes during pregnancy in multiple sclerosis. The repertoire was sequenced with immunoSEQ multiplex PCR; TCRdb's copy has only in-frame clones and lacks some. Seen here are some 28,000 clones, around 89% observed once, and the top ten hold 3.5%. This CDR3 region has 16 residues. The germline V gene encodes CDR1 SGHRS and CDR2 YFSETQ. V shed 4 bases, J shed 0 bases, and the junction held 5 bases outside the gene matches. The input for sequencing was CD4+ T cells from peripheral blood mononuclear cells, taken in the first trimester of pregnancy. This receptor was obtained from a female donor in good health, enrolled as a control in a pregnancy study. The rearrangement uses TRBV5-1 and TRBJ1-4; 8 nucleotides line up with TRBD1. CDR3 bases: TGCGCCAGCAGCCCCGTGACAGGGGCAACTAATGAAAAACTGTTTTTT. Its translation: CASSPVTGATNEKLFF.